This T cell receptor (beta chain) was recorded in a study of blood T cell repertoires in COVID-19. Study-wide background: Collection of acute and convalescent COVID-19 samples took place in the United States, Italy and Spain. The cDNA or gDNA used as material had been derived from T cells, B-cell-depleted T cells, or PBMCs.

The CDR3 is 15 residues long. Germline CDR1 and CDR2: SNHLY and FYNNEI. Trimming cost V 6 bases and J 4 bases; bases outside gene matches: 8. Only in-frame clones appear in the TCRdb table, and some are missing; sequencing was by immunoSEQ multiplex PCR. The sample yields around 160,000 clones, roughly nine tenths seen once. V is TRBV2 and J is TRBJ2-5; 10 nucleotides align to TRBD2. The receptor's source is a man between 18 and 29 years old with COVID-19, enrolled during active disease. The sequencing sample was made of peripheral blood. This CDR3 is CASRSLAGLRETQYF. DNA of the CDR3: TGTGCCAGCAGGTCACTAGCGGGACTGAGAGAGACCCAGTACTTC. The variable domain in full, completed from reference TRBV2 and TRBJ2-5, reads EPEVTQTPSHQVTQMGQEVILRCVPISNHLYFYWYRQILGQKVEFLVSFYNNEISEKSEIFDDQFSVERPDGSNFTLKIRSTKLEDSAMYFCASRSLAGLRETQYFGPGTRLLVL.